These T cell receptor beta chains were read from a single sample in a study of blood T cell repertoires in COVID-19. The repertoire was sequenced with immunoSEQ multiplex PCR; TCRdb's copy has only in-frame clones and lacks some. The sample holds approximately 120,000 clones; 75% to 90% are singletons and the top ten take roughly 3%. The sample consisted of peripheral blood. The receptors derive from a woman older than 75 with COVID-19, enrolled during active disease. Each CDR3 is given with its conserved first and last residue. The D gene is left open where the match is weak. The size entry is marked missing in some rows and otherwise reads once, few, many or a size class.

v_call	clone_size	cdr3_length	j_call	d_call	cdr3_aa	cdr3_nt
TRBV5-1	-	17	TRBJ2-3	TRBD2	CASSLLFRTSGRDTQYF	TGCGCCAGCAGCTTGTTATTTAGAACTAGCGGGAGGGATACGCAGTATTTT
TRBV11-3	-	16	TRBJ2-7	-	CASSPPTKCDCYEQYF	TGTGCCAGCAGCCCACCGACTAAATGTGATTGCTACGAGCAGTACTTC
TRBV6-5	-	15	TRBJ2-5	-	CASSYSAFTKETQYF	TGTGCCAGCAGTTACTCGGCTTTCACGAAAGAGACCCAGTACTTC
TRBV18	-	13	TRBJ1-2	TRBD1	CASSLRTGDGYTF	TGTGCCAGCTCACTACGGACAGGGGATGGCTACACCTTC
TRBV2	-	12	TRBJ2-7	-	CASSALSREQYF	TGTGCCAGCAGTGCCCTCTCTCGGGAGCAGTACTTC
TRBV7-3	-	15	TRBJ2-5	TRBD1	CASSPGTGLQETQYF	TGTGCCAGCAGCCCTGGGACAGGGCTTCAAGAGACCCAGTACTTC
TRBV28	-	14	TRBJ1-3	-	CASIDSGSGNTIYF	TGTGCCAGCATTGACTCAGGGTCTGGAAACACCATATATTTT
TRBV9	-	16	TRBJ2-7	TRBD2	CASSPDPGLAGGEQYF	TGTGCCAGCAGCCCCGATCCGGGACTAGCGGGAGGCGAGCAGTACTTC
TRBV11-3	few	13	TRBJ2-1	-	CASSLDESNEQFF	TGTGCCAGCAGCTTAGACGAGTCGAATGAGCAGTTCTTC
TRBV28	-	15	TRBJ2-7	-	CASSSAETASYEQYF	TGTGCCAGCAGTTCCGCCGAGACAGCTTCCTACGAGCAGTACTTC
TRBV12-5	-	11	TRBJ1-1	-	CASGSDRKAFF	TGTGCTAGTGGTTCCGATAGAAAAGCTTTCTTT
TRBV28	-	12	TRBJ1-1	-	CASRRLSTEAFF	TGTGCCAGCAGGAGGCTTTCCACTGAAGCTTTCTTT
TRBV19	-	16	TRBJ2-4	TRBD1	CASSIGDRGLENIQYF	TGTGCCAGTAGTATAGGGGACAGGGGGCTGGAAAACATTCAGTACTTC
TRBV7-9	-	13	TRBJ1-6	TRBD1	CASSLGQESPLHF	TGTGCCAGCAGCTTGGGACAGGAATCACCCCTCCACTTT
TRBV9	-	15	TRBJ2-7	-	CASSPSLVAIYEQYF	TGTGCCAGCAGCCCGAGTCTTGTTGCAATCTACGAGCAGTACTTC
TRBV6-5	-	13	TRBJ1-1	-	CASKPRPPTEAFF	TGTGCCAGCAAGCCCCGTCCCCCCACTGAAGCTTTCTTT
TRBV19	-	14	TRBJ1-5	-	CASSISREGQPQHF	TGTGCCAGTAGTATTTCTCGGGAGGGGCAGCCCCAGCATTTT